What follows are 26 T cell receptor beta chains derived from one specimen sequenced in a study of radiotherapy plus CTLA-4 blockade in lung cancer. Clones were sequenced by immunoSEQ multiplex PCR, and TCRdb holds only the in-frame ones, with some missing. This sample has about 80,000 clones, with about 84% found just once. This specimen was peripheral blood, taken from a patient treated with radiotherapy plus ipilimumab. The receptors were gathered from a human donor with non-small cell lung cancer who had stable disease on radiotherapy plus ipilimumab.

V and J are TRBV30 and TRBJ1-1; TRBD1 aligns across 7 bases. Germline CDR1 is GTSNPN and CDR2 is SVGIG (reference sequence). J lost 2 bases, V lost 0 bases, and 3 bases had no gene match. The length of the CDR3 is 14 residues. Written as DNA, the CDR3 is TGTGCCTGGAGTGTAATAGGGGGCAACACTGAAGCTTTCTTT. Translated, it gives CAWSVIGGNTEAFF.

This chain uses TRBV7-2 with TRBJ1-3; tentatively, D is TRBD1 (6 bases). V gave up 6 bases and J gave up 0 bases, with 12 bases separating them. The germline V gene encodes CDR1 SGHTA and CDR2 FQGNSA. The CDR3 is 15 residues long. CDR3 loop: CASSSDSSSGNTIYF. CDR3 coding DNA: TGTGCCAGCAGTTCGGACAGCAGCTCTGGAAACACCATATATTTT.

The chain links TRBV9 to TRBJ1-3; no definite D call. Germline loops: CDR1 SGDLS, CDR2 YYNGEE. CDR3 size: 18 residues. Trimming removed 4 bases from V and 0 bases from J, with 20 bases in between. CDR3 protein: CASSTYLQPSSSGNTIYF. The CDR3 DNA sequence: TGTGCCAGCAGCACGTATCTACAGCCCTCGAGCTCTGGAAACACCATATATTTT. Based on the CDR3 plus reference TRBV9 and TRBJ1-3, the full variable domain is DSGVTQTPKHLITATGQRVTLRCSPRSGDLSVYWYQQSLDQGLQFLIQYYNGEERAKGNILERFSAQQFPDLHSELNLSSLELGDSALYFCASSTYLQPSSSGNTIYFGEGSWLTVV.

The J gene is TRBJ1-5, the V gene TRBV6-5, with D unclear. In germline, CDR1 is MNHEY, CDR2 SVGAGI. The CDR3 length is 14 residues. Trimming cost V 6 bases and J 6 bases, with 15 bases left between them. CDR3 protein: CASSRSGRGQPQHF. Here the CDR3 DNA reads TGTGCCAGCAGCCGCAGCGGAAGAGGTCAGCCCCAGCATTTT.

This rearrangement joins TRBV28 to TRBJ1-5; unclear D gene. The germline V gene has CDR1 MDHEN and CDR2 SYDVKM. V lost 5 bases to trimming and J lost 4 bases, with 6 bases between them. The CDR3 has 12 amino acids. CDR3 nucleotide sequence: TGTGCCAGCAGTCCTAGGAATCAGCCCCAGCATTTT. As protein: CASSPRNQPQHF. The variable domain in full, completed from reference TRBV28 and TRBJ1-5, reads DVKVTQSSRYLVKRTGEKVFLECVQDMDHENMFWYRQDPGLGLRLIYFSYDVKMKEKGDIPEGYSVSREKKERFSLILESASTNQTSMYLCASSPRNQPQHFGDGTRLSIL.

The rearrangement joins TRBV28 to TRBJ2-7; 9 nucleotides align to TRBD1. The length of the CDR3 is 17 residues. Per germline, CDR1 MDHEN and CDR2 SYDVKM. Trimming cost V 4 bases and J 5 bases; bases outside gene matches: 15. CDR3 in amino acids: CASSSKKPGQGSHEQYF. CDR3 nucleotides: TGTGCCAGCAGTTCAAAGAAACCGGGACAGGGTTCCCACGAGCAGTACTTC.

This clone turned up a few times. V and J are TRBV18 and TRBJ2-1; possible D gene TRBD1, 6 bases. The CDR3 loop spans 16 amino acids. With 8 bases removed from V and 4 bases from J, the gap between germline ends came to 21 bases. Germline assignment: CDR1 KGHSH and CDR2 LQKENI. The CDR3 DNA follows: TGTGCCAGCCTGGGGTCCCGGACAGCTTCTTACAATGAGCAGTTCTTC. As protein: CASLGSRTASYNEQFF.

The V and J genes are TRBV9 and TRBJ1-2; 10 nucleotides match TRBD1. J lost 7 bases, V lost 3 bases, and 9 bases had no gene match. Germline V gene data show CDR1 as SGDLS and CDR2 as YYNGEE. The CDR3 is made up of 15 amino acids. CDR3 coding DNA: TGTGCCAGCAGCGCCTGGGACAGGGGAAAATCTGGCTACACCTTC. Amino acids: CASSAWDRGKSGYTF.

This chain joins TRBV15 and TRBJ2-7; D is unresolved. CDR1 and CDR2 from the germline V gene are LNHNV and YYDKDF (reference sequence). The CDR3 covers 14 residues. Trimming cost V 0 bases and J 4 bases, with 10 bases left between them. As DNA, the CDR3 is TGTGCCACCAGCAGAGATCGGCGAGGATACGAGCAGTACTTC. It specifies CATSRDRRGYEQYF.

This clone has only a few counts. The rearrangement uses TRBV7-9 and TRBJ2-1; TRBD2 agrees at 8 bases. This CDR3 has 15 amino acids. CDR1 SEHNR and CDR2 FQNEAQ come from the germline V gene (reference sequence). The ends lost 5 bases at V and 4 bases at J; junction bases unmatched: 7. CDR3 DNA sequence: TGTGCCAGCAGCCCCGGGAGGGCCTCTTACAATGAGCAGTTCTTC. This sequence encodes CASSPGRASYNEQFF.

The rearrangement uses TRBV7-3 and TRBJ2-7; 9 bases fit TRBD2. The CDR3 has 14 residues. V dropped 7 bases and J dropped 6; count of bases not matched to a gene: 10. Germline V gene sequence: CDR1 SGHTA, CDR2 FQGTGA. This CDR3 reads CASTELAGVAEQYF. The DNA for the CDR3 is TGTGCCAGCACCGAATTAGCGGGGGTTGCCGAGCAGTACTTC. Together with reference TRBV7-3 and TRBJ2-7, the CDR3 gives the full variable domain: GAGVSQTPSNKVTEKGKYVELRCDPISGHTALYWYRQSLGQGPEFLIYFQGTGAADDSGLPNDRFFAVRPEGSVSTLKIQRTERGDSAVYLCASTELAGVAEQYFGPGTRLTVT.

The rearrangement joins TRBV11-2 to TRBJ1-4, with D unclear. This CDR3 region has 14 residues. Germline V lookup: CDR1 SGHAT, CDR2 FQNNGV. The germline V and J ends were trimmed by 4 bases and 7 bases, with 13 bases remaining between them. In DNA form, the CDR3 reads TGTGCCAGCAGCTCTTCCGGTCGGGGTGAAAAACTGTTTTTT. Its translation: CASSSSGRGEKLFF.

The rearrangement links TRBV7-8 to TRBJ2-7; no definite D call. Germline V gene data show CDR1 as SGHVS and CDR2 as FQNEAQ. V lost 2 bases, J lost 4 bases, and 9 bases lay in between. The CDR3 contains 13 residues. CDR3 DNA: TGTGCCAGCAGCTTAATGGCCACGTACGAGCAGTACTTC. Protein product: CASSLMATYEQYF.

V gene TRBV2 combines with J gene TRBJ1-6; D not certain. CDR3 size: 15 residues. Per the germline V gene, CDR1 is SNHLY and CDR2 is FYNNEI. Trimming took 2 bases from V and 7 from J, leaving 12 bases between them. The CDR3 region is CASSESVSSNSPLHF. The CDR3 nucleotides read TGTGCCAGCAGTGAATCGGTCAGCTCAAATTCACCCCTCCACTTT.

The chain combines TRBV30 with TRBJ1-2, with TRBD1 matching over 7 bases. The germline CDR1 and CDR2 sequences are GTSNPN and SVGIG (reference sequence). CDR3 length: 14 residues. V was clipped by 4 bases and J by 3 bases; unmatched bases: 8. The DNA of the CDR3 is TGTGCCTGGAACAAGCTCAGGGGGGACTATGGCTACACCTTC. It translates to CAWNKLRGDYGYTF.

This clone was recorded once. The chain recombines TRBV4-2 with TRBJ2-2; D perhaps matches TRBD1 (6 bases). Per the germline V gene, CDR1 is LGHNA and CDR2 is YNFKEQ. The CDR3 extends over 14 amino acids. Trimming removed 5 bases from V and 4 bases from J, with 11 bases in between. Here the CDR3 reads CASSSARGTGELFF. The CDR3 DNA reads TGTGCCAGCAGCTCGGCCAGGGGCACCGGGGAGCTGTTTTTT.

This clone was seen a few times. V and J are TRBV19 and TRBJ1-5; D is unclear. Germline V CDR1 and CDR2: LNHDA, SQIVND (reference sequence). There are 13 residues in the CDR3. The germline V and J ends were trimmed by 5 bases and 5 bases, with 10 bases remaining between them. The CDR3 DNA reads TGTGCCAGTAGTGTTGGACGAGATCAGCCCCAGCATTTT. The encoded protein is CASSVGRDQPQHF.

The gene calls are TRBV7-8 and TRBJ1-6, with 9 bases identical to TRBD1. CDR3 size: 21 residues. Per the germline V gene, CDR1 is SGHVS and CDR2 is FQNEAQ. J gave up 0 bases and V 3 bases, and 15 bases lay outside the gene matches. CDR3: CASSFFILGTGMSSYNSPLHF. CDR3 bases: TGTGCCAGCAGCTTCTTCATCCTGGGGACAGGGATGAGCTCCTATAATTCACCCCTCCACTTT.

The chain links TRBV6-6 to TRBJ2-7; D might be TRBD2 (5 bases). V was pared by 7 bases and J by 6 bases, with 13 bases between. Germline values: CDR1 MNHNY, CDR2 SVGAGI (reference sequence). The CDR3 spans 12 residues. The CDR3 loop is CASTQTRLEQYF. The CDR3 nucleotides are TGTGCCAGCACCCAAACTAGACTCGAGCAGTACTTC.

V is TRBV6-7 and J is TRBJ1-6, with D unresolved. TRBV6-7 is filed as an ORF, its function uncertain. Deletions cut 2 bases from V and 9 bases from J, with 17 bases between. CDR3 length: 16 amino acids. The CDR3 region has the DNA TGTGCCAGCAGTTACGCCCTTACCCCCGATATTTCACCCCTCCACTTT. It translates to CASSYALTPDISPLHF.

The chain carries TRBV2 and TRBJ2-1; D possibly corresponds to TRBD1 (5 bases). Trimming took 6 bases from V and 2 from J, leaving 14 bases between them. Germline CDR1 is SNHLY and CDR2 is FYNNEI. The CDR3 is 15 residues long. The CDR3 region is CASSPGQGPYNEQFF. The CDR3 DNA reads TGTGCCAGCAGCCCCGGACAAGGTCCCTACAATGAGCAGTTCTTC. The whole variable domain, remainder taken from reference TRBV2 and TRBJ2-1, is EPEVTQTPSHQVTQMGQEVILRCVPISNHLYFYWYRQILGQKVEFLVSFYNNEISEKSEIFDDQFSVERPDGSNFTLKIRSTKLEDSAMYFCASSPGQGPYNEQFFGPGTRLTVL.

This clone was picked up a small number of times. The rearrangement links TRBV5-3 to TRBJ2-2; D ambiguous. Being an ORF, TRBV5-3 has a function that is uncertain. CDR3 length equals 15 residues. V was clipped by 0 bases and J by 2 bases, with 8 bases between them. The CDR3: CARSLAATNTGELFF. The DNA for the CDR3 is TGTGCCAGAAGCTTGGCCGCGACAAACACCGGGGAGCTGTTTTTT.

This sequence joins TRBV27 and TRBJ1-4, with 10 nucleotides matching TRBD1. In germline, CDR1 is MNHEY, CDR2 SMNVEV (reference sequence). CDR3 length equals 17 residues. V lost 9 bases to trimming and J lost 3 bases; unmatched junction nucleotides: 13. The CDR3 spells CARIVGQGGNSNEKLFF. DNA of the CDR3: TGTGCCAGGATCGTTGGACAGGGGGGGAATTCTAATGAAAAACTGTTTTTT.

The chain couples TRBV30 to TRBJ1-3; 7 bases are shared with TRBD1. J gave up 8 bases and V 2 bases, and 6 bases lay outside the gene matches. Germline-derived CDR1 and CDR2 are GTSNPN and SVGIG (reference sequence). The CDR3 spans 13 residues. The CDR3 sequence is CAWSPDRADTIYF. CDR3 in DNA: TGTGCCTGGAGTCCTGACAGGGCGGACACCATATATTTT.

This rearrangement joins TRBV23-1 to TRBJ1-5; no clear D gene. Being an ORF, TRBV23-1 has a function that is uncertain. This CDR3 has 17 amino acids. V gave up 4 bases and J gave up 0 bases, with 16 bases separating them. The DNA of the CDR3 is TGCGCCAGCAGTCCACCGGGTCAGGCGGTTAGCAATCAGCCCCAGCATTTT. Protein product: CASSPPGQAVSNQPQHF.

CDR3: CASSSPLGTGGGNEQFF. Written as DNA, the CDR3 is TGTGCCAGCAGCTCGCCCCTAGGGACAGGAGGTGGCAATGAGCAGTTCTTC. The chain uses TRBV7-9 and TRBJ2-1, with TRBD1 identical over 8 bases. Germline-derived CDR1 and CDR2 are SEHNR and FQNEAQ (reference sequence). This CDR3 region has 17 residues. V shed 4 bases and J 6 bases; nucleotides not matched to a gene: 14.